The clone carrying this T cell receptor (beta chain) is a singleton in its sample. Its ends do not fully match the called genes, so a read error is possible. The assay was immunoSEQ multiplex PCR, and TCRdb's table has in-frame clones only and misses some. This table has roughly 2.4 million clones, 90% to 96% appearing once. The source of the sample is a study of shared clonotypes between healthy human individuals. This CDR3 has 14 residues. The germline gives CDR1 SSHAT, CDR2 FNYEAQ (reference sequence). Sequenced sample: naive CD4+ T cells sorted from blood. Noted subset: CD45RA+ positively selected. The clonotype comes from a man aged 18 to 30 in good health. The chain links TRBV7-7 to TRBJ2-3; D not resolved. CDR3 protein: CASSLGGRTDTQYF. In nucleotides, the CDR3 is TGTGCTAGCAGCTTAGGCGGCCGCACAGATACGCAGTATTTT. The full variable domain, completed using reference TRBV7-7 and TRBJ2-3, is GAGVSQSPRYKVTKRGQDVTLRCDPISSHATLYWYQQALGQGPEFLTYFNYEAQPDKSGLPSDRFSAERPEGSISTLTIQRTEQRDSAMYRCASSLGGRTDTQYFGPGTRLTVL.